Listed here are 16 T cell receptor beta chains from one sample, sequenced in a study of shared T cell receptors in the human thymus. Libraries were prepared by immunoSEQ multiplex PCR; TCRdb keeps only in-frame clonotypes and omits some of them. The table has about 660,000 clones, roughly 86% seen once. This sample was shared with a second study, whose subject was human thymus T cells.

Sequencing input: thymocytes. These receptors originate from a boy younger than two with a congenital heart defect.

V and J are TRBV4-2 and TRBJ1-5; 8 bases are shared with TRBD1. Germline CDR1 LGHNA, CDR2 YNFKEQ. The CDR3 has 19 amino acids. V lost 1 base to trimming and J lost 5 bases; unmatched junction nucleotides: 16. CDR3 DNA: TGTGCCAGCAGCCAAGTTTTAGGCGCCCGGGACAGGAGATATCAGCCCCAGCATTTT. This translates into CASSQVLGARDRRYQPQHF.

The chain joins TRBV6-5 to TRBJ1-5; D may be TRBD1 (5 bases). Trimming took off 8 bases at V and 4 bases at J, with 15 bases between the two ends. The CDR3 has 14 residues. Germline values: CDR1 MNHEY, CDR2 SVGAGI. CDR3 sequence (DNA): TGTGCCAGCGGAGACAGACAGCAGAATCAGCCCCAGCATTTT. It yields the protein CASGDRQQNQPQHF.

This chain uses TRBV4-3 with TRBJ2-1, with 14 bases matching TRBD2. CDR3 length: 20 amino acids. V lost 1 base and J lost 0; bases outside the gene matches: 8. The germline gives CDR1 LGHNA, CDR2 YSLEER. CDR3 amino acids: CASSQVGLAGARSSYNEQFF. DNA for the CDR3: TGCGCCAGCAGCCAAGTGGGACTAGCGGGAGCCCGCAGCTCCTACAATGAGCAGTTCTTC.

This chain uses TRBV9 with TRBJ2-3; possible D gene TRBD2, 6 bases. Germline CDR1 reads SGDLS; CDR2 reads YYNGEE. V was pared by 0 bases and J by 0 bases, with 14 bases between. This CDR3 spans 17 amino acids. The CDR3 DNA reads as TGTGCCAGCAGCGTAGATGGGGGGACCACTAGCACAGATACGCAGTATTTT. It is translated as CASSVDGGTTSTDTQYF.

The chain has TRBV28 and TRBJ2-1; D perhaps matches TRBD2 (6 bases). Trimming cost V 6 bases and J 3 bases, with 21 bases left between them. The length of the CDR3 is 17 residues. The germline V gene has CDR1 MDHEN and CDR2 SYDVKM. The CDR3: CASSPFTPLGGYNEQFF. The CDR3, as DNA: TGTGCCAGCAGCCCCTTCACCCCTTTGGGGGGCTACAATGAGCAGTTCTTC.

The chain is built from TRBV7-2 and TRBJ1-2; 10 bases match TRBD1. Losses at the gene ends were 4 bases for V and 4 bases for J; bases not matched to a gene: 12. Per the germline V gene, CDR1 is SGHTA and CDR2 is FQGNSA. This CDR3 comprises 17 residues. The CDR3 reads CASSSPGTGEGLYGYTF. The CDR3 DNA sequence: TGTGCCAGCAGCTCCCCCGGGACAGGGGAAGGCCTCTATGGCTACACCTTC.

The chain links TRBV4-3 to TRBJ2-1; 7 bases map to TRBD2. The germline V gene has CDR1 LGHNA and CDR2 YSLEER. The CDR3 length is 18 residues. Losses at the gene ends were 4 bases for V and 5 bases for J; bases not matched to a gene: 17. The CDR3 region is CASSPGHTGTIADNEQFF. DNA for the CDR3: TGCGCCAGCAGCCCTGGACACACCGGGACTATAGCTGACAATGAGCAGTTCTTC.

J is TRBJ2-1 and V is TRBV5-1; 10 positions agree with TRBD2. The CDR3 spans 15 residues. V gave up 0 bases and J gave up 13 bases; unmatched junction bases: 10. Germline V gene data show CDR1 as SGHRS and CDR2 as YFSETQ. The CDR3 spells CASSLGGVSGGAQFF. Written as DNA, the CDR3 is TGCGCCAGCAGCTTGGGAGGGGTGAGCGGGGGGGCCCAGTTCTTC.

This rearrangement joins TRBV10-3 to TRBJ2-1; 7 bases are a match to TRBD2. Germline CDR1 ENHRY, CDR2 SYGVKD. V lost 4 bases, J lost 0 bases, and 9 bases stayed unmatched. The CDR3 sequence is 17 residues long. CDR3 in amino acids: CAISAPLLASSYNEQFF. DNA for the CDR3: TGTGCCATCAGTGCCCCTTTACTAGCGAGCTCCTACAATGAGCAGTTCTTC.

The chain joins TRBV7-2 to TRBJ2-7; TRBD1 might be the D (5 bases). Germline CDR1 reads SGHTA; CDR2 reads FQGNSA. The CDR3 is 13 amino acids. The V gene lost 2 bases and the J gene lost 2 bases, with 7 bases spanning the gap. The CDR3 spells CASSLQGPYEQYF. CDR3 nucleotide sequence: TGTGCCAGCAGCTTACAGGGCCCCTACGAGCAGTACTTC.

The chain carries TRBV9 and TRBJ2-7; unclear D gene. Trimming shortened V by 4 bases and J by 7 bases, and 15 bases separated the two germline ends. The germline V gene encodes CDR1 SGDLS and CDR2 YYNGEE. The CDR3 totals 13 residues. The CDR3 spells CASSPVPRLEQYF. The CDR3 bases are TGTGCCAGCAGCCCCGTCCCAAGACTTGAGCAGTACTTC.

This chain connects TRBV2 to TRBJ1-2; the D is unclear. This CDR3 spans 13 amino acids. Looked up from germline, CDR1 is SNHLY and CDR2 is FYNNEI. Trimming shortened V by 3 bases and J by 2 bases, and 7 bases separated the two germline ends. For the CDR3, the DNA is TGTGCCAGCAGTGATAGGAGGAACTATGGCTACACCTTC. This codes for CASSDRRNYGYTF.

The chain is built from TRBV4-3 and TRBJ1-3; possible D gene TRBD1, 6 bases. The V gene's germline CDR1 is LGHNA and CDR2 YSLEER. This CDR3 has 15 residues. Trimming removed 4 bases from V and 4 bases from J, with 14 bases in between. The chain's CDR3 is CASSLRGGPGNTIYF. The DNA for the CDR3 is TGCGCCAGCAGCCTGAGGGGGGGGCCGGGAAACACCATATATTTT.

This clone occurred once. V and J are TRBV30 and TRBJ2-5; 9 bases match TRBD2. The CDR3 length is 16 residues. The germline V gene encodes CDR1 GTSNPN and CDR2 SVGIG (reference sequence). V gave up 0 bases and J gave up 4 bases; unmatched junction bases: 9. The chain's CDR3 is CAWSVVGGRAGETQYF. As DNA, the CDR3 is TGTGCCTGGAGTGTAGTGGGCGGGAGGGCCGGAGAGACCCAGTACTTC.

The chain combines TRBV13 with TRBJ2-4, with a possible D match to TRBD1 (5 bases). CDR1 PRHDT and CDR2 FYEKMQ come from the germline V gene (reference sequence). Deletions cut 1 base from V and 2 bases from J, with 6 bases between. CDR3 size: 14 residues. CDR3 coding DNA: TGTGCCAGCAGCTTAGCAGGGACCAAAAACATTCAGTACTTC. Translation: CASSLAGTKNIQYF.

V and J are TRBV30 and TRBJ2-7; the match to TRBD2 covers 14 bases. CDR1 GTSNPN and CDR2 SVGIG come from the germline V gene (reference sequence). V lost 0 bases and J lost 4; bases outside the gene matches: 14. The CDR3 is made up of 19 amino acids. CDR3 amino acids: CAWSVGLAGGPHLPYEQYF. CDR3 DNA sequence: TGTGCCTGGAGTGTAGGACTAGCGGGAGGCCCTCATCTTCCGTACGAGCAGTACTTC.